These T cell receptor beta chains were read from a single sample in a study of human thymus T cells. Sequenced by immunoSEQ multiplex PCR; TCRdb stores in-frame clones only, minus some. The data show roughly 120,000 clones, around 95% seen once. Sequenced input: thymus tissue. The receptors come from a boy younger than two with a congenital heart defect but otherwise immunologically healthy. The CDR3 runs from the conserved cysteine through the conserved F or W.

TRBJ2-7 | TRBV28 | CASSPGANEQYF
TRBJ2-7 | TRBV11-2 | CASSRNYEQYF
TRBJ2-7 | TRBV30 | CAWSVSYPLYEQYF
TRBJ1-6 | TRBV19 | CASSVGQHNSPLHF
TRBJ1-6 | TRBV11-2 | CASSLGRGRGSPLHF
TRBJ2-3 | TRBV6-1 | CASSEGLAVGGCLTDTQYF
TRBJ2-1 | TRBV4-2 | CASSLIHSKHSYNEQFF
TRBJ2-1 | TRBV7-2 | CASSLVPSGGYYNEQFF
TRBJ2-6 | TRBV30 | CAWLGPIYSGANVLTF
TRBJ1-2 | TRBV5-5 | CASSASFPLIGHGYTF
TRBJ2-3 | TRBV6-1 | CASSEISSGGATADTQYF
TRBJ2-3 | TRBV4-3 | CASSQVRYTDTQYF
TRBJ1-5 | TRBV5-1 | CASSLDGVSNQPQHF
TRBJ2-2 | TRBV6-5 | CASSPRVTGELFF
TRBJ2-1 | TRBV27 | CASSTGGKGNEQFF
TRBJ2-1 | TRBV9 | CASSVAMGEGGFAYNEQFF